These T cell receptor beta chains were read from a single sample in a study of spatial heterogeneity in lung cancer. TCRdb redid the calling of the 5' RACE reads with MiXCR, one entry per CDR3 protein. The table has 12,000 to 15,000 distinct CDR3 sequences, about 7% seen once; the top ten hold 7.5% to 9.5%. Sequences were derived from lung tumor tissue, sampled at surgery. These receptor sequences come from a male donor with early-stage non-small cell lung cancer. The CDR3 runs from the conserved cysteine through the conserved F or W. A D gene is named only where the DNA matches it firmly. Clone size, where shown, is once, few, many, or a class for clones that have expanded.

D gene: TRBD2
V gene: TRBV20-1
clone size: many
J gene: TRBJ2-1
CDR3 DNA: TGCAGTGCTAGAGTAGCGGGGGTAGAGTACAATGAGCAGTTCTTC
CDR3 protein: CSARVAGVEYNEQFF

D gene: TRBD2
V gene: TRBV12-5
clone size: many
J gene: TRBJ2-7
CDR3 DNA: TGTGCTAGTGGTTTGGTAACTGCTAGCGGGAACGAGCAGTACTTC
CDR3 protein: CASGLVTASGNEQYF

D gene: TRBD1
V gene: TRBV20-1
clone size: -
J gene: TRBJ2-1
CDR3 DNA: TGCAGTGCTAGACTTATTCACAGGGGGAGCTCCTACAATGAGCAGTTCTTC
CDR3 protein: CSARLIHRGSSYNEQFF

D gene: -
V gene: TRBV6-2/TRBV6-3
clone size: few
J gene: TRBJ1-6
CDR3 DNA: TGTGCCAGCAGTTTGTGGGGTCCCTCACCCCTCCACTTT
CDR3 protein: CASSLWGPSPLHF

D gene: TRBD2
V gene: TRBV29-1
clone size: -
J gene: TRBJ2-5
CDR3 DNA: TGCAGCGTTGAAGGGGTAGCGGGAGAGTTGGAGACCCAGTACTTC
CDR3 protein: CSVEGVAGELETQYF

D gene: -
V gene: TRBV30
clone size: once
J gene: TRBJ2-5
CDR3 DNA: TGTGCCTGGGCTCCGGGGGCCGGAAAGGCCGAGACCCAGTACTTC
CDR3 protein: CAWAPGAGKAETQYF

D gene: -
V gene: TRBV2
clone size: few
J gene: TRBJ2-1
CDR3 DNA: TGTGCCAGCAAGCTCGATAGGACAAGTGAGCAGTTCTTC
CDR3 protein: CASKLDRTSEQFF

D gene: TRBD1
V gene: TRBV10-3
clone size: medium-sized
J gene: TRBJ2-3
CDR3 DNA: TGTGCCATCAGGGGGACAGACACAGATACGCAGTATTTT
CDR3 protein: CAIRGTDTDTQYF

D gene: -
V gene: TRBV11-2
clone size: -
J gene: TRBJ1-6
CDR3 DNA: TGTGCCAGCAGCTTAGAGTCTGGGGGGAATTCACCCCTCCACTTT
CDR3 protein: CASSLESGGNSPLHF

D gene: -
V gene: TRBV9
clone size: few
J gene: TRBJ1-3
CDR3 DNA: TGTGCCAGCAGCGACAAGAGCTCTGGAAACACCATATATTTT
CDR3 protein: CASSDKSSGNTIYF

D gene: TRBD2
V gene: TRBV18
clone size: many
J gene: TRBJ2-7
CDR3 DNA: TGTGCCAGCTCACCGGGACTAGCGGGTTCCTACGAGCAGTACTTC
CDR3 protein: CASSPGLAGSYEQYF

D gene: -
V gene: TRBV7-9
clone size: many
J gene: TRBJ2-3
CDR3 DNA: TGTGCCAGCAGCTTAAAGTCGGGGGGCACAGATACGCAGTATTTT
CDR3 protein: CASSLKSGGTDTQYF

D gene: -
V gene: TRBV14
clone size: many
J gene: TRBJ1-2
CDR3 DNA: TGTGCCAGCAGCCAAACATCTAACTATGGCTACACCTTC
CDR3 protein: CASSQTSNYGYTF

D gene: -
V gene: TRBV7-9
clone size: -
J gene: TRBJ2-5
CDR3 DNA: TGTGCCAGCCGACCCCGAGGGGGTGGAGGCCGGGAGACCCAGTACTTC
CDR3 protein: CASRPRGGGGRETQYF

D gene: -
V gene: TRBV20-1
clone size: few
J gene: TRBJ2-5
CDR3 DNA: TGCAGTGCTACCCCGCTCCAAGAGACCCAGTACTTC
CDR3 protein: CSATPLQETQYF

D gene: TRBD2
V gene: TRBV4-1
clone size: many
J gene: TRBJ2-2
CDR3 DNA: TGCGCCAGCAGCCTGAGAGTGACTAGCGGGGCCGCGAACACCGGGGAGCTGTTTTTT
CDR3 protein: CASSLRVTSGAANTGELFF

D gene: -
V gene: TRBV5-5
clone size: few
J gene: TRBJ2-7
CDR3 DNA: TGTGCCAGCAGTCCCCGGGCGGGACGAGGATCCTACGAGCAGTACTTC
CDR3 protein: CASSPRAGRGSYEQYF

D gene: TRBD1
V gene: TRBV6-5
clone size: -
J gene: TRBJ1-2
CDR3 DNA: TGTGCCAGCAGTTACGACCAGGGGGCTGGCTATGGCTACACCTTC
CDR3 protein: CASSYDQGAGYGYTF

D gene: -
V gene: TRBV20-1
clone size: -
J gene: TRBJ2-1
CDR3 DNA: TGCAGTGCTAATCAGCTTTACAATGAGCAGTTCTTC
CDR3 protein: CSANQLYNEQFF

D gene: -
V gene: TRBV20-1
clone size: few
J gene: TRBJ1-2
CDR3 DNA: TGCAGTGCTAGAGATCAGGGAGGGTGTAACTATGGCTACACCTTC
CDR3 protein: CSARDQGGCNYGYTF

D gene: -
V gene: TRBV2
clone size: many
J gene: TRBJ1-1
CDR3 DNA: TGTGCCAGCAGTGGCAGGGGGAACACTGAAGCTTTCTTT
CDR3 protein: CASSGRGNTEAFF

D gene: -
V gene: TRBV11-1
clone size: few
J gene: TRBJ1-4
CDR3 DNA: TGTGCCAGCAGCTTAGGACCGCAAACTAATGAAAAACTGTTTTTT
CDR3 protein: CASSLGPQTNEKLFF

D gene: TRBD2
V gene: TRBV6-2/TRBV6-3
clone size: -
J gene: TRBJ2-1
CDR3 DNA: TGTGCCAGCAGGGGAGCGGGGGGGGTTAGAAATGAGCAGTTCTTC
CDR3 protein: CASRGAGGVRNEQFF

D gene: -
V gene: TRBV20-1
clone size: many
J gene: TRBJ1-5
CDR3 DNA: TGCAGTGCTAGAGACGGACGCAATCAGCCCCAGCATTTT
CDR3 protein: CSARDGRNQPQHF

D gene: TRBD2
V gene: TRBV4-2
clone size: -
J gene: TRBJ2-5
CDR3 DNA: TGTGCCAGCAGCCCCCCTTGGATGGTAGCGGGGAAACAAGAGACCCAGTACTTC
CDR3 protein: CASSPPWMVAGKQETQYF

D gene: -
V gene: TRBV27
clone size: few
J gene: TRBJ2-5
CDR3 DNA: TGTGCCAGCAGTCCAGGGGACGGAGCGGGGGAGACCCAGTACTTC
CDR3 protein: CASSPGDGAGETQYF

D gene: -
V gene: TRBV28
clone size: few
J gene: TRBJ2-7
CDR3 DNA: TGTGCCACCAAGACTTTATATGGGACGGAGTACTTC
CDR3 protein: CATKTLYGTEYF

D gene: -
V gene: TRBV5-1
clone size: few
J gene: TRBJ2-7
CDR3 DNA: TGCGCCAGCAGCTTTTCTGGGGAGCAGTACTTC
CDR3 protein: CASSFSGEQYF

D gene: -
V gene: TRBV7-2
clone size: many
J gene: TRBJ2-7
CDR3 DNA: TGTGCCAGCAGCCGGGAGGGGGCGAGGGAGCAGTACTTC
CDR3 protein: CASSREGAREQYF

D gene: -
V gene: TRBV15
clone size: -
J gene: TRBJ1-1
CDR3 DNA: TGTGCCACCAGCCACCGGGCGCGGACTGAAGCTTTCTTT
CDR3 protein: CATSHRARTEAFF

D gene: -
V gene: TRBV6-1
clone size: many
J gene: TRBJ1-1
CDR3 DNA: TGTGCCAGCAGCATTATGAACACTGAAGCTTTCTTT
CDR3 protein: CASSIMNTEAFF

D gene: TRBD1
V gene: TRBV4-3
clone size: few
J gene: TRBJ1-2
CDR3 DNA: TGCGCCAGCAGCCAAGAAAAGGGGACAGGGGATTGTAACTATGGCTACACCTTC
CDR3 protein: CASSQEKGTGDCNYGYTF

D gene: -
V gene: TRBV7-7
clone size: -
J gene: TRBJ1-3
CDR3 DNA: TGTGCCAGCAGCTCCTCGTACCTCTCTGGAAACACCATATATTTT
CDR3 protein: CASSSSYLSGNTIYF

D gene: TRBD2
V gene: TRBV13
clone size: -
J gene: TRBJ2-1
CDR3 DNA: TGTGCCAGCAGCCGGAGGCGTAGCGGGGGGGGGGCCTACAATGAGCAGTTCTTC
CDR3 protein: CASSRRRSGGGAYNEQFF

D gene: TRBD1
V gene: TRBV20-1
clone size: few
J gene: TRBJ2-5
CDR3 DNA: TGCAGTGCTAGCCGGACAGGGTTTGTGGCAGAGACCCAGTACTTC
CDR3 protein: CSASRTGFVAETQYF

D gene: -
V gene: TRBV7-6
clone size: medium-sized
J gene: TRBJ2-1
CDR3 DNA: TGTGCCAGCAGCCTTCGACAACACGGTCTCTACAATGAGCAGTTCTTC
CDR3 protein: CASSLRQHGLYNEQFF

D gene: -
V gene: TRBV20-1
clone size: many
J gene: TRBJ1-5
CDR3 DNA: TGCAGTGCTCAGGTGGGACCAAATCAGCCCCAGCATTTT
CDR3 protein: CSAQVGPNQPQHF

D gene: -
V gene: TRBV6-2/TRBV6-3
clone size: many
J gene: TRBJ2-2
CDR3 DNA: TGTGCCAGCAGCCGGGCGGGATTGAGTCACACCGGGGAGCTGTTTTTT
CDR3 protein: CASSRAGLSHTGELFF

D gene: -
V gene: TRBV18
clone size: few
J gene: TRBJ2-1
CDR3 DNA: TGTGCCAGCTCACCCGGCAGGCTGAGCTCCTACAATGAGCAGTTCTTC
CDR3 protein: CASSPGRLSSYNEQFF

D gene: -
V gene: TRBV6-2/TRBV6-3
clone size: -
J gene: TRBJ2-1
CDR3 DNA: TGTGCCAGCAGTCTCCTCCCCAGCCGAAATGAGCAGTTCTTC
CDR3 protein: CASSLLPSRNEQFF

D gene: -
V gene: TRBV19
clone size: many
J gene: TRBJ1-2
CDR3 DNA: TGTGCCAGTGGAGTTGAGTCGAACTATGGCTACACCTTC
CDR3 protein: CASGVESNYGYTF

D gene: TRBD2
V gene: TRBV5-1
clone size: many
J gene: TRBJ2-7
CDR3 DNA: TGCGCCAGCAGCTTGAGGAGCGGGAGTCTCTACGAGCAGTACTTC
CDR3 protein: CASSLRSGSLYEQYF

D gene: -
V gene: TRBV20-1
clone size: many
J gene: TRBJ1-4
CDR3 DNA: TGCAGTGCTAGATGGGAGCCCAATGAAAAACTGTTTTTT
CDR3 protein: CSARWEPNEKLFF

D gene: TRBD1
V gene: TRBV7-6
clone size: few
J gene: TRBJ1-5
CDR3 DNA: TGTGCCAGCAGCTACGGACAGGACCTATCTTATAGCAATCAGCCCCAGCATTTT
CDR3 protein: CASSYGQDLSYSNQPQHF

D gene: -
V gene: TRBV6-4
clone size: many
J gene: TRBJ1-1
CDR3 DNA: TGTGCCAGCAGTGACCCGGTCACTGAAGCTTTCTTT
CDR3 protein: CASSDPVTEAFF

D gene: -
V gene: TRBV18
clone size: few
J gene: TRBJ1-1
CDR3 DNA: TGTGCCAGCTCAACTAGGACGGAAATGAACACTGAAGCTTTCTTT
CDR3 protein: CASSTRTEMNTEAFF

D gene: -
V gene: TRBV3-1
clone size: many
J gene: TRBJ1-5
CDR3 DNA: TGTGCCAGCAGCCCCCCCGGGACACTTAGCAATCAGCCCCAGCATTTT
CDR3 protein: CASSPPGTLSNQPQHF

D gene: -
V gene: TRBV3-1
clone size: medium-sized
J gene: TRBJ1-1
CDR3 DNA: TGTGCCAGCAGCCGGAGAGAAATGAACACTGAAGCTTTCTTT
CDR3 protein: CASSRREMNTEAFF

D gene: -
V gene: TRBV7-9
clone size: many
J gene: TRBJ2-5
CDR3 DNA: TGTGCCAGCAGCTTTCTAGAGACCCAGTACTTC
CDR3 protein: CASSFLETQYF

D gene: -
V gene: TRBV30
clone size: medium-sized
J gene: TRBJ1-6
CDR3 DNA: TGTGCCTGGAGTGCAGGGATGGATAATTCACCCCTCCACTTT
CDR3 protein: CAWSAGMDNSPLHF

D gene: TRBD2
V gene: TRBV20-1
clone size: few
J gene: TRBJ2-1
CDR3 DNA: TGCAGTGCGGCTCGGGGGGGGGACTACAATGAGCAGTTCTTC
CDR3 protein: CSAARGGDYNEQFF

D gene: TRBD2
V gene: TRBV29-1
clone size: many
J gene: TRBJ2-1
CDR3 DNA: TGCAGCGTTGAAGAACTAGCGGGATCTTACAATGAGCAGTTCTTC
CDR3 protein: CSVEELAGSYNEQFF

D gene: TRBD1
V gene: TRBV7-9
clone size: medium-sized
J gene: TRBJ2-3
CDR3 DNA: TGTGCCAGCAGCCTCACCGGACAGGGGGCCGGGATAGCGCAGTATTTT
CDR3 protein: CASSLTGQGAGIAQYF

D gene: TRBD1
V gene: TRBV14
clone size: few
J gene: TRBJ1-6
CDR3 DNA: TGTGCCAGCAGCCCACACCCGGGACAGGGATATAATTCACCCCTCCACTTT
CDR3 protein: CASSPHPGQGYNSPLHF